This entry lists 16 T cell receptor beta chains sequenced from one sample in a study of T cell repertoires in cytomegalovirus infection (dated by TCRdb to the late 2010s). The sample's treatment or condition label, decoded: in vitro stimulation with specific CMV peptide epitopes to enrich CMV-specific T cells. What these receptors recognize is not known. The sequencer listed for this sample is Illumina HiSeq 1500. TCRdb took the public reads, trimmed them with fastp at Q25, ran MiXCR for clone calling and kept in-frame beta chains. Records with the same CDR3 protein are collapsed into one entry carrying the most frequent genes and DNA. In all, the sample holds some 800,000 distinct CDR3 sequences, and 25% to 30% of those were seen once. The ten largest clones represent about an eighth of the sample. The specimen comprised cultured CD8+ T cells from PBMCs, sampled from culture after CMV antigen stimulation. All receptors come from a human donor in good health (CMV status not recorded). Some clones in this sample may be carry-over from other donors' samples.

This sequence joins TRBV12-3 or TRBV12-4 and TRBJ2-7; TRBD2 matches 7 bases. This CDR3 has 13 amino acids. Trimming at V came to 3 bases and at J to 6 bases, leaving 5 bases not matched to a gene. The CDR3 DNA is TGTGCCAGCAGTTTGGAGCTAGCGGCCGAGCAGTACGTC. It translates to CASSLELAAEQYV.

There are a few counts of this clonotype. The chain employs TRBV28 and TRBJ2-3; D is uncertain. The V and J ends lost 10 bases and 0 bases respectively, with 20 bases between them. Germline V CDR1 and CDR2: MDHEN, SYDVKM. The CDR3 has 16 amino acids. The CDR3, as DNA: TGTGCCACCAACCTACTGGGATTTTCTAGCACAGATACGCAGTATTTT. Its protein is CATNLLGFSSTDTQYF.

The V call is TRBV19, the J call TRBJ2-7; 10 bases align to TRBD2. Germline CDR1 is LNHDA and CDR2 is SQIVND (reference sequence). This CDR3 has 18 amino acids. The V segment lost 8 bases and the J segment 3 bases; nucleotides outside the gene matches: 19. In nucleotides, the CDR3 is TGTGCCAGTTCGAAAACGTTAGCGGGGGGCCTATTAATCTACGAGCAGTACTTC. It specifies CASSKTLAGGLLIYEQYF. Variable domain in full (rest from reference TRBV19 and TRBJ2-7): DGGITQSPKYLFRKEGQNVTLSCEQNLNHDAMYWYRQDPGQGLRLIYYSQIVNDFQKGDIAEGYSVSREKKESFPLTVTSAQKNPTAFYLCASSKTLAGGLLIYEQYFGPGTRLTVT.

CDR3: CATTGTLVNTQYF. As DNA, the CDR3 is TGTGCCACCACCGGGACGCTGGTGAATACGCAGTATTTT. V is TRBV15 and J is TRBJ2-3, with D perhaps being TRBD1 or TRBD2 (5 bases each). The length of the CDR3 is 13 residues. Trimming took off 7 bases at V and 7 bases at J, with 15 bases between the two ends. Germline assignment: CDR1 LNHNV and CDR2 YYDKDF (reference sequence).

In its sample, this clonotype was seen a few times. The chain has TRBV7-6 and TRBJ2-7; 9 bases are a match to TRBD1. The germline CDR1 and CDR2 sequences are SGHVS and FNYEAQ. The V gene end was trimmed by 4 bases and the J gene end by 3 bases; junction bases not matched to a gene: 7. The CDR3 is made up of 15 amino acids. The CDR3 DNA follows: TGTGCCAGCAGCTCTGCGGGACAGGGATACTACGAGCAGTACTTC. Translation: CASSSAGQGYYEQYF.

The chain couples TRBV13 to TRBJ1-3, with 10 bases lining up with TRBD1. In germline, CDR1 is PRHDT, CDR2 FYEKMQ (reference sequence). The junction had 7 bases not matched to a gene; V was cut back by 1 base and J by 4 bases. The CDR3 extends over 17 amino acids. The CDR3: CASSLAPGTGAGNTIYF. CDR3 nucleotide sequence: TGTGCCAGCAGCTTAGCCCCCGGGACAGGGGCGGGAAACACCATATATTTT. Full variable domain (remainder filled in from reference TRBV13 and TRBJ1-3): AAGVIQSPRHLIKEKRETATLKCYPIPRHDTVYWYQQGPGQDPQFLISFYEKMQSDKGSIPDRFSAQQFSDYHSELNMSSLELGDSALYFCASSLAPGTGAGNTIYFGEGSWLTVV.

In this sample, this clonotype turned up a few times. This sequence joins TRBV12-3 or TRBV12-4 and TRBJ1-3; TRBD1 matches 7 bases. The CDR3 extends over 13 amino acids. Losses at the gene ends were 6 bases for V and 7 bases for J; bases not matched to a gene: 6. CDR3 sequence: CASSPTGINTIYF. CDR3 DNA sequence: TGTGCCAGCAGCCCGACAGGGATTAACACCATATATTTT.

The V and J genes are TRBV7-6 and TRBJ2-2; 7 nucleotides line up with TRBD1. CDR1 and CDR2 (germline): SGHVS, FNYEAQ. There are 16 residues in the CDR3. Unmatched junction bases numbered 10, after V lost 5 bases and J lost 4 bases. CDR3 sequence reads: CASSPGWAGGTGELFF. The CDR3 DNA is TGTGCCAGCAGCCCCGGCTGGGCAGGGGGCACCGGGGAGCTGTTTTTT.

In DNA form, the CDR3 reads TGTGCCACTCACGGGGGGGCCCCAGATACGCAGTATTTT. Amino acid sequence: CATHGGAPDTQYF. The V and J genes are TRBV12-3 or TRBV12-4 and TRBJ2-3; 8 bases are shared with TRBD2. The CDR3 consists of 13 residues. Losses at the gene ends were 10 bases for V and 4 bases for J; bases not matched to a gene: 7.

This clonotype was observed a handful of times. This chain uses TRBV12-5 with TRBJ2-1; D gene ambiguous. The CDR3 covers 11 residues. The germline V gene encodes CDR1 LGHNT and CDR2 FRNRAP. The V end was cut by 0 bases, the J end by 8 bases, with 2 bases between. The CDR3 sequence: CASGLVDEQFF. The CDR3 coding sequence is TGTGCTAGTGGTTTGGTAGATGAGCAGTTCTTC.

The chain carries TRBV5-6 and TRBJ2-1, with a tentative D call TRBD1 (6 bases). The germline CDR1 and CDR2 sequences are SGHDT and YYEEEE. The V and J ends lost 2 bases and 3 bases respectively, with 9 bases between them. The CDR3 has 14 amino acids. DNA for the CDR3: TGTGCCAGCAGCTTCGGGGACATCTACAATGAGCAGTTCTTC. Translation gives CASSFGDIYNEQFF.

The chain uses TRBV5-4 and TRBJ2-1, with D perhaps matching TRBD2 (6 bases). Trimming removed 0 bases at V and 7 bases at J, with 14 bases between. This CDR3 contains 15 residues. Germline CDR1 reads SGHNT; CDR2 reads YYREEE (reference sequence). The CDR3 bases are TGTGCCAGCAGCTTGGTGACTAGTTTTGGGAATGAGCAGTTCTTC. This sequence encodes CASSLVTSFGNEQFF.

A word on this clonotype: It may be a read error: a sequence one base away is much more abundant. This rearrangement joins TRBV7-6 to TRBJ1-3; no firm D call. The CDR3 totals 17 residues. V lost 5 bases to trimming and J lost 2 bases, with 19 bases between them. Germline V gene lookup returns CDR1 SGHVS and CDR2 FNYEAQ. CDR3 bases: TGTGCCAGCAGCCCCACCGACTCAGTTATAACTGGAAACACCATATATTTT. It codes for CASSPTDSVITGNTIYF.

This clonotype was counted a few times. The chain combines TRBV24-1 with TRBJ2-5; D perhaps matches TRBD2 (6 bases). This CDR3 contains 12 residues. Germline V lookup: CDR1 KGHDR, CDR2 SFDVKD. V lost 8 bases to trimming and J lost 4 bases, with 10 bases between them. Here the CDR3 reads CATMDYGETQYF. The DNA of the CDR3 is TGTGCCACCATGGACTATGGAGAGACCCAGTACTTC.

This chain links TRBV9 with TRBJ2-3; 8 bases align to TRBD2. Germline V CDR1 and CDR2: SGDLS, YYNGEE. The CDR3 runs to 15 residues. Germline trimming cut 3 bases from V and 2 bases from J; bases unmatched to any gene: 5. CDR3 DNA: TGTGCCAGCAGCGACGGGGGGGACCTCACAGATACGCAGTATTTT. Encoded protein: CASSDGGDLTDTQYF.

This clonotype was seen only a few times. The gene calls are TRBV7-9 and TRBJ1-1; D ambiguous. Germline V gene data show CDR1 as SEHNR and CDR2 as FQNEAQ (reference sequence). The CDR3 has 12 residues. Trimming removed 5 bases from V and 8 bases from J, with 12 bases in between. The CDR3 DNA reads TGTGCCAGCAGCGATGGCAGAAACGAAGCTTTCTTT. Its translation is CASSDGRNEAFF.